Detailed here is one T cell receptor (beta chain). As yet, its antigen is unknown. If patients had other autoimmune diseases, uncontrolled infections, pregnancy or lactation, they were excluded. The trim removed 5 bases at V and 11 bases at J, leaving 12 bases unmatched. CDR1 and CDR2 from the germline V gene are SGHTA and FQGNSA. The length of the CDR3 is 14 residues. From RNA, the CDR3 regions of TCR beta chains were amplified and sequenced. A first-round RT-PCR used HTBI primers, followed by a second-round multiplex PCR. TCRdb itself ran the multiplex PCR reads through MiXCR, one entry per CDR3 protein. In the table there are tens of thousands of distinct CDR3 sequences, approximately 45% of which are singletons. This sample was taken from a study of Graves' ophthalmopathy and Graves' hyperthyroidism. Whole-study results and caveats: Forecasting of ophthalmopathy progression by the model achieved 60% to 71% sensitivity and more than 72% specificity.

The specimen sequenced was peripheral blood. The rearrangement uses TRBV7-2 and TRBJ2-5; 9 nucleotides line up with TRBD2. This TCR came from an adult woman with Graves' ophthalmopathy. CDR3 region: CASSNPGLAGTQYF. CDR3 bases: TGTGCCAGCAGCAACCCGGGACTAGCAGGGACACAGTACTTC.